The text below deals with one TCR beta chain. V shed 0 bases and J shed 8 bases, with 13 bases lying between them. CDR3 size: 15 residues. From germline, CDR1 is MGHRA and CDR2 YSYEKL. A second PCR, run for roughly 6 to 11 cycles, used a sample-barcoded 5' primer plus a J-beta primer mix. Each CDR3 protein is one row after TCRdb ran MiXCR on the 5' RACE reads. The sample gives some 930,000 distinct CDR3 sequences, 25% to 30% of which show up once; roughly 10% is in the top ten. This sample was taken from a study of blood T cells in healthy people across ages. The study recruited healthy Caucasian donors from Russia who were aged about 6 to 100. These data were also filed under a second study, of T cells of mothers and their children.

This TCR came from a woman aged 40 to 49 in good health. V gene TRBV4-1 combines with J gene TRBJ1-4, with D hard to call. The specimen was blood. The CDR3 DNA reads TGCGCCAGCAGCCAAGAGAGAGGGTATAGGGAAAAACTGTTTTTT. Protein: CASSQERGYREKLFF.